The source of this TCR beta chain is a study of shared clonotypes between healthy human individuals. The length of the CDR3 is 15 residues. With V trimmed by 7 bases and J by 2 bases, 3 bases remained unmatched. Germline values: CDR1 SNHLY, CDR2 FYNNEI. The data were produced by immunoSEQ multiplex PCR, yet TCRdb's version contains in-frame clones alone and is incomplete. This table has 730,000 or so clones, 60% to 80% appearing once. J is TRBJ2-5 and V is TRBV2; TRBD2 agrees at 14 bases. The source is a young woman in good health. The sample was memory CD4+ T cells sorted from blood. The subset: CD45RA-negative fraction. The CDR3 spells CASNRLAGGQETQYF. The CDR3 nucleotides are TGTGCCAGCAACAGACTAGCGGGAGGGCAAGAGACCCAGTACTTC.